The TCR beta chain described here comes from a study of control samples from healthy donors and cancer patients. This CDR3 comprises 15 residues. Trimming removed 4 bases at V and 6 bases at J, with 16 bases between. Germline values: CDR1 MNHEY, CDR2 SVGEGT. Here immunoSEQ multiplex PCR was the method, and the copy in TCRdb shows in-frame clones only, minus some. Among about 110,000 clones listed, 70% to 85% were seen once. The clonotype comes from a man between 18 and 35 years old in good health. This chain connects TRBV6-2 or TRBV6-3 to TRBJ1-5; maybe TRBD1 (5 bases). The specimen was blood. In nucleotides, the CDR3 is TGTGCCAGCAGTTTGGACATCCTGGCACCTCAGCCCCAGCATTTT. It specifies CASSLDILAPQPQHF.